The 24 T cell receptor beta chains listed next were all sequenced from one sample in a study of cytomegalovirus exposure and HLA in healthy donors. The PCR contained 60 Vbeta and 13 Jbeta primers. The protocol was immunoSEQ multiplex PCR, while the TCRdb copy is restricted to in-frame clones and leaves out a portion. The sample records some 100,000 clones, about four fifths being singletons. The sample consisted of PBMCs. Receptors were obtained from an older woman in good health and CMV-seropositive.

The chain joins TRBV18 to TRBJ2-6; TRBD1 is a possible D gene (5 bases). The germline gives CDR1 KGHSH, CDR2 LQKENI. The CDR3 has 17 amino acids. V dropped 1 base and J dropped 0 bases, with 10 bases sitting between them. CDR3 amino acids: CASSPQGPSSGANVLTF. The DNA of the CDR3 is TGTGCCAGCTCACCACAGGGGCCTAGCTCTGGGGCCAACGTCCTGACTTTC.

The chain joins TRBV28 to TRBJ1-2, with D possibly matching TRBD1 (5 bases). The V and J ends lost 4 bases and 3 bases respectively, with 9 bases between them. Germline CDR1 reads MDHEN; CDR2 reads SYDVKM. This CDR3 comprises 13 residues. CDR3: CASSSGGHYGYTF. The CDR3 region has the DNA TGTGCCAGCAGTTCCGGGGGTCACTATGGCTACACCTTC.

This chain joins TRBV18 and TRBJ2-3; D remains ambiguous. V lost 6 bases and J 2 bases, leaving 12 bases between the germline ends. The CDR3 has 14 amino acids. The germline V gene has CDR1 KGHSH and CDR2 LQKENI. The CDR3 DNA is TGTGCCAGCTCGCCGATCAAGCTCACAGATACGCAGTATTTT. It encodes CASSPIKLTDTQYF.

This clone was seen only once. The junction departs from the called germline gene at one end, perhaps through a read error. The gene calls are TRBV28 and TRBJ2-3, with 8 bases lining up with TRBD1. The V gene's germline CDR1 is MDHEN and CDR2 SYDVKM. The CDR3 has 14 residues. CDR3 DNA sequence: TGCCGGTCGGGGACAGGAGCTAGCACAGATACGCAGTATTTT. As protein: CRSGTGASTDTQYF.

Note on this clone: Sequence at one end of the junction differs from germline and may be a read error. The genes are TRBV6-6 and TRBJ1-5, with 8 bases that match TRBD1. The CDR3 totals 13 residues. Germline V gene sequence: CDR1 MNHNY, CDR2 SVGAGI (reference sequence). The CDR3 region has the DNA TGTGCCAGCAGTTCCCATGGGCCGCGACAGGGGACTTTT. Translating it yields CASSSHGPRQGTF.

The chain joins TRBV5-6 to TRBJ1-2; TRBD1 matches 7 bases. Per germline, CDR1 SGHDT and CDR2 YYEEEE. V shed 3 bases, J shed 7 bases, and the junction held 6 bases outside the gene matches. CDR3 length: 13 residues. CDR3 in amino acids: CASSWGQSRGYTF. The CDR3 DNA reads as TGTGCCAGCAGCTGGGGACAGTCGCGTGGCTACACCTTC.

This clone was detected only once. This rearrangement joins TRBV27 to TRBJ2-7; perhaps TRBD1 as D (6 bases). Germline loops: CDR1 MNHEY, CDR2 SMNVEV (reference sequence). The V and J ends lost 3 bases and 3 bases respectively, with 12 bases between them. CDR3 length: 14 amino acids. CDR3 sequence reads: CASSFLGASYEQYF. CDR3 nucleotides: TGTGCCAGCAGTTTTCTGGGGGCAAGCTACGAGCAGTACTTC.

The chain carries TRBV15 and TRBJ1-5; D is unresolved. In germline, CDR1 is LNHNV, CDR2 YYDKDF (reference sequence). This CDR3 is built from 13 residues. V was trimmed by 4 bases and J by 7 bases, leaving 11 bases between them. The CDR3 spells CATSIFRSQPQHF. The CDR3 nucleotides are TGTGCCACCAGCATCTTCCGTAGCCAGCCCCAGCATTTT.

This clone was recorded only once. The CDR3 protein is CASSLISTDTQYF. As DNA, the CDR3 is TGTGCCAGCAGCTTAATAAGCACAGATACGCAGTATTTT. The chain links TRBV7-9 to TRBJ2-3; D gene ambiguous. Germline V gene lookup returns CDR1 SEHNR and CDR2 FQNEAQ (reference sequence). This CDR3 is built from 13 residues. Trimming shortened V by 2 bases and J by 0 bases, and 3 bases separated the two germline ends.

This chain uses TRBV19 with TRBJ1-2; TRBD1 is a possible D gene (6 bases). Germline V gene data show CDR1 as LNHDA and CDR2 as SQIVND (reference sequence). The CDR3 length is 15 residues. The V end lost 1 base, the J end lost 6 bases, and 15 bases lay between the germline ends. DNA for the CDR3: TGTGCCAGTAGTATAGTACAGGGACGGGCGAATGGCTACACCTTC. This gives the protein CASSIVQGRANGYTF.

This clone has just a few counts. The chain recombines TRBV7-2 with TRBJ1-1, with 8 bases identical to TRBD1. Germline CDR1 SGHTA, CDR2 FQGNSA. The trim removed 6 bases at V and 5 bases at J, leaving 20 bases unmatched. This CDR3 is 18 amino acids long. CDR3 nucleotide sequence: TGTGCCAGCAGTTCGACTCCAGGGGGCGGAATGATCGGGACTGAAGCTTTCTTT. Its protein product is CASSSTPGGGMIGTEAFF.

V gene TRBV27 combines with J gene TRBJ1-5; TRBD1 aligns across 7 bases. V shed 6 bases, J shed 4 bases, and the junction held 9 bases outside the gene matches. The CDR3 consists of 15 residues. Germline loops: CDR1 MNHEY, CDR2 SMNVEV (reference sequence). CDR3 DNA sequence: TGTGCCAGCAGCCAACAGGGGTTAGGTAATCAGCCCCAGCATTTT. The encoded protein is CASSQQGLGNQPQHF.

This clone has only one observation. The chain recombines TRBV19 with TRBJ2-3; 7 bases align to TRBD1. With V trimmed by 6 bases and J by 0 bases, 6 bases remained unmatched. Germline assignment: CDR1 LNHDA and CDR2 SQIVND (reference sequence). The CDR3 consists of 15 residues. CDR3 sequence: CASRNRGLSTDTQYF. DNA for the CDR3: TGTGCCAGTAGGAACAGGGGCCTTAGCACAGATACGCAGTATTTT.

A few counts support this clone. V is TRBV6-5 and J is TRBJ2-2, with 9 bases that match TRBD1. The CDR3 spans 15 residues. Germline CDR1 and CDR2: MNHEY and SVGAGI. V dropped 5 bases and J dropped 5; count of bases not matched to a gene: 6. The CDR3 is CASSHGTGRTGELFF. In DNA form, the CDR3 reads TGTGCCAGCAGTCACGGGACAGGGAGAACCGGGGAGCTGTTTTTT.

V gene TRBV5-4 combines with J gene TRBJ2-7; 11 bases line up with TRBD2. The CDR3 consists of 16 residues. CDR1 SGHNT and CDR2 YYREEE come from the germline V gene (reference sequence). V gave up 4 bases and J gave up 2 bases; unmatched junction bases: 8. The CDR3 loop is CASSEGTSGLPYEQYF. CDR3 nucleotides: TGTGCCAGCAGCGAGGGGACTAGCGGTTTACCCTACGAGCAGTACTTC.

This clone turned up a few times. The rearrangement links TRBV2 to TRBJ1-5, with D unclear. The V and J ends lost 4 bases and 1 base respectively, with 17 bases between them. The CDR3 extends over 17 amino acids. Germline lookup yields CDR1 SNHLY and CDR2 FYNNEI. Here the CDR3 reads CASSGGEMARSNQPQHF. Written as DNA, the CDR3 is TGTGCCAGCAGTGGCGGAGAAATGGCCAGAAGCAATCAGCCCCAGCATTTT.

The CDR3 sequence: CASTLGGSMNTEAFF. CDR3 coding DNA: TGTGCCAGCACCCTGGGGGGTTCCATGAACACTGAAGCTTTCTTT. This chain joins TRBV28 and TRBJ1-1; TRBD1 might be the D (5 bases). Per germline, CDR1 MDHEN and CDR2 SYDVKM. This CDR3 comprises 15 residues. V shed 7 bases and J shed 0 bases, with 15 bases lying between them.

This clone was recorded a few times. CDR3 nucleotides: TGTGCCAGCAGTTTATTGGGGGGGCCGGCTTTCTTT. The encoded protein is CASSLLGGPAFF. The gene calls are TRBV28 and TRBJ1-1, with D possibly being TRBD1 (6 bases). From germline, CDR1 is MDHEN and CDR2 SYDVKM. This CDR3 has 12 amino acids. The V end lost 1 base, the J end lost 11 bases, and 11 bases lay between the germline ends.

This clone was counted between two and nine times. The chain has TRBV9 and TRBJ2-3; TRBD2 is a possible D gene (6 bases). The CDR3 has 14 residues. Trimming cost V 4 bases and J 2 bases, with 11 bases left between them. The germline gives CDR1 SGDLS, CDR2 YYNGEE. The CDR3 DNA follows: TGTGCCAGCAGCTCGGGACTTTCCACAGATACGCAGTATTTT. Translation: CASSSGLSTDTQYF. The variable domain in full, with the rest retrieved from reference TRBV9 and TRBJ2-3, is DSGVTQTPKHLITATGQRVTLRCSPRSGDLSVYWYQQSLDQGLQFLIQYYNGEERAKGNILERFSAQQFPDLHSELNLSSLELGDSALYFCASSSGLSTDTQYFGPGTRLTVL.

This clone was recorded only once. The chain carries TRBV29-1 and TRBJ2-5; possible D gene TRBD1, 6 bases. The V end was cut by 6 bases, the J end by 5 bases, with 16 bases between. The CDR3 has 13 residues. The germline CDR1 and CDR2 sequences are SQVTM and ANQGSEA. The CDR3: CSVRTETPETQYF. As DNA, the CDR3 is TGCAGCGTGCGGACAGAAACGCCCGAGACCCAGTACTTC. The whole variable domain, filled in from reference TRBV29-1 and TRBJ2-5, reads SAVISQKPSRDICQRGTSLTIQCQVDSQVTMMFWYRQQPGQSLTLIATANQGSEATYESGFVIDKFPISRPNLTFSTLTVSNMSPEDSSIYLCSVRTETPETQYFGPGTRLLVL.

This clone came up once. This chain links TRBV5-1 with TRBJ2-2, with 8 bases aligning to TRBD1. The CDR3 consists of 16 residues. Trimming at V came to 3 bases and at J to 1 base, leaving 5 bases not matched to a gene. Germline V gives CDR1 SGHRS, CDR2 YFSETQ. The CDR3 sequence: CASSYFGTGNTGELFF. Here the CDR3 DNA reads TGCGCCAGCAGCTACTTCGGGACAGGGAACACCGGGGAGCTGTTTTTT.

J is TRBJ1-1 and V is TRBV29-1; D ambiguous. The CDR3 loop spans 14 amino acids. Trimming took off 5 bases at V and 5 bases at J, with 18 bases between the two ends. From germline, CDR1 is SQVTM and CDR2 ANQGSEA. The CDR3 DNA follows: TGCAGCGTTCAAGGTAGGCTCAGGAGGACTGAAGCTTTCTTT. It translates to CSVQGRLRRTEAFF.

J is TRBJ1-3 and V is TRBV30, with TRBD1 as a possible D gene (5 bases). The V end lost 8 bases, the J end lost 4 bases, and 15 bases lay between the germline ends. The germline gives CDR1 GTSNPN, CDR2 SVGIG (reference sequence). The CDR3 length is 13 residues. CDR3 in amino acids: CAGQGVFGNTIYF. For the CDR3, the DNA is TGTGCCGGGCAGGGTGTCTTCGGAAACACCATATATTTT.

The chain has TRBV7-9 and TRBJ2-7; the match to TRBD2 covers 12 bases. Unmatched junction bases numbered 11, after V lost 5 bases and J lost 3 bases. The CDR3 runs to 17 residues. Germline-derived CDR1 and CDR2 are SEHNR and FQNEAQ (reference sequence). The CDR3 bases are TGTGCCAGCAGCCCAAGACTAGCGGGAGATCTATTCTACGAGCAGTACTTC. It encodes CASSPRLAGDLFYEQYF.